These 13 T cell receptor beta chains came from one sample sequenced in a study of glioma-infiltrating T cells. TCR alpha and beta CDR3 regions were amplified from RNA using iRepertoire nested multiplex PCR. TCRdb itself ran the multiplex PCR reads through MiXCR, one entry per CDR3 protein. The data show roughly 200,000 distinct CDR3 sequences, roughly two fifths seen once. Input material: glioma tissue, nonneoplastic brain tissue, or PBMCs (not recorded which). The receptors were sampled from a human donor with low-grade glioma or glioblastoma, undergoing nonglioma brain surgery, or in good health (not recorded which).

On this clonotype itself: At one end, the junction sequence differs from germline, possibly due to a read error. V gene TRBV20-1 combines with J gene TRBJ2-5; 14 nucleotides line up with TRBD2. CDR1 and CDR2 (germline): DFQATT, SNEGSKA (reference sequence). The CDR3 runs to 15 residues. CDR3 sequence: CSARGLAGGQETKYF. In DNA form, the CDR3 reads TGCAGTGCTAGAGGACTAGCGGGAGGGCAGGAGACCAAGTACTTC.

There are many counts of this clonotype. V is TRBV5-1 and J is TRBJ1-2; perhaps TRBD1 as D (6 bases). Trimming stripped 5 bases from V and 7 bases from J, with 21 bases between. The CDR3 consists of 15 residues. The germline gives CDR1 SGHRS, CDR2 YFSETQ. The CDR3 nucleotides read TGCGCCAGCAGACACTTGACAGGACTTGAGTCTGGCTACACCTTC. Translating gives CASRHLTGLESGYTF.

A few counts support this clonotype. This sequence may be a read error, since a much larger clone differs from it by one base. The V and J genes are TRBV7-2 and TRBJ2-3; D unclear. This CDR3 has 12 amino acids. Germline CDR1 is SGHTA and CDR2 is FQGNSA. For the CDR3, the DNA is TGTGCCAGCAGCCCTAGAAGAGATACGAAGTATTTT. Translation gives CASSPRRDTKYF.

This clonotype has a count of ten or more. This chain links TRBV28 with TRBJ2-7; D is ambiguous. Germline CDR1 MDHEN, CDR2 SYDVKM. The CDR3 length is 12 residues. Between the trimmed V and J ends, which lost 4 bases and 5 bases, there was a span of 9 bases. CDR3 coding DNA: TGTGCCAGCAGTTCCCCACCAGACGAGCAGTACTTC. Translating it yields CASSSPPDEQYF.

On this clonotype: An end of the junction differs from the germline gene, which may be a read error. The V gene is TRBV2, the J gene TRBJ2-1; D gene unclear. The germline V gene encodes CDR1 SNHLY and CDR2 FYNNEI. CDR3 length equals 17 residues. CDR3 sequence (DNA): TGTGCCAGCAGTTCCCCGACGGGCGAGAGCTCCTACAATGAGAAGTTCTTC. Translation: CASSSPTGESSYNEKFF.

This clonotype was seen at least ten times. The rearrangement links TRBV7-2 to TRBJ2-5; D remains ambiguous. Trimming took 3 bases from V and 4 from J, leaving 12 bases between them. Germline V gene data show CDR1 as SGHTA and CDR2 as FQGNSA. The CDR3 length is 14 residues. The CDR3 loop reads CASSFPGRPETQYF. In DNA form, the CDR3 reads TGTGCCAGCAGCTTCCCTGGACGGCCAGAGACCCAGTACTTC.

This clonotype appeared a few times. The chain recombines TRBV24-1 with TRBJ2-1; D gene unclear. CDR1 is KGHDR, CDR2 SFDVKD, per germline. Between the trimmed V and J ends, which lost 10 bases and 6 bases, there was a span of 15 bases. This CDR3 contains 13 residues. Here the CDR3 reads CATGDSSPNEQFF. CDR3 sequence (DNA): TGTGCCACAGGAGACTCCTCGCCCAATGAGCAGTTCTTC.

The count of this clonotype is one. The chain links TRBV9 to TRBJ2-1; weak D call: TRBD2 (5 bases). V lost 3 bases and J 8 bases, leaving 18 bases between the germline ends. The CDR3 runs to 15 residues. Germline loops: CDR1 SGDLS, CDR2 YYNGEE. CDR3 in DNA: TGTGCCAGCAGCGCTCAACTAGACGAGTCGTATGAGCAGTTCTTC. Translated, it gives CASSAQLDESYEQFF.

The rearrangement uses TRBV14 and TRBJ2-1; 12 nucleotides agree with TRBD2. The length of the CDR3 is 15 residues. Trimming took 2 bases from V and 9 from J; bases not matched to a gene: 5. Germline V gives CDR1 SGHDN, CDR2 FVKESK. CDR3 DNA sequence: TGTGCCAGCAGCCAACCGGCTAGCGGGAGGGGTGAGCAGTTCTTC. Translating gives CASSQPASGRGEQFF.

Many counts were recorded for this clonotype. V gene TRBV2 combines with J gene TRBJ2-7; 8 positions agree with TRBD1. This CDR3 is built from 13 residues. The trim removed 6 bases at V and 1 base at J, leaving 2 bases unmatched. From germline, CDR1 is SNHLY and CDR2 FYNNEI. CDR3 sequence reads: CASSRDRSYEQYF. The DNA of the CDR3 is TGTGCCAGCAGCAGGGACAGGTCCTACGAGCAGTACTTC.

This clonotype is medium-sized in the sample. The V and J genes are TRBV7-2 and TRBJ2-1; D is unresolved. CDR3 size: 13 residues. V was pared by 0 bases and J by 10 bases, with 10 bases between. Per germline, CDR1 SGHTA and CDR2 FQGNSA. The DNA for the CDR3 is TGTGCCAGCAGCTTAGCGGTGGTGGGGGAGCAGTTCTTC. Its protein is CASSLAVVGEQFF.

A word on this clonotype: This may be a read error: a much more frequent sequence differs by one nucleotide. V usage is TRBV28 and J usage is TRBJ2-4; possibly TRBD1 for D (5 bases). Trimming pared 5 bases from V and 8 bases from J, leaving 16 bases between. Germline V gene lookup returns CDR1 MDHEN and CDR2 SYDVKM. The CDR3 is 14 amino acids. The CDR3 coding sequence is TGTGCCAGCAGTCCATGGGGCCGAGAGTACATTCAGTACTTC. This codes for CASSPWGREYIQYF.

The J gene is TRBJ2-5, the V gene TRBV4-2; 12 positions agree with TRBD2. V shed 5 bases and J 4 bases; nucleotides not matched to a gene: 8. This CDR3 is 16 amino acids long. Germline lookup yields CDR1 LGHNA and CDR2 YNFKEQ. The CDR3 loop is CASSLTTSGSGETQYF. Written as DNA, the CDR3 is TGTGCCAGCAGCTTAACGACTAGCGGGAGCGGAGAGACCCAGTACTTC.